Included here is one TCR beta chain sequence, with context. Its antigen is not identified. The data are from a study of persistence of HIV-infected CD4 T cells. Trimming removed 2 bases from V and 6 bases from J; junction bases left unmatched: 7. The CDR3 covers 15 residues. Germline V lookup: CDR1 SGHTA, CDR2 FQGNSA. An overlapping HIV-1 Gag peptide pool stimulated these cells at 1 ug/peptide/mL. CD40L-negative CD69-negative CD45RO-high memory CD4+ T cells were sorted as populations depleted of antigen-responding cells. Suppressive ART was started during chronic HIV-1 infection in these adults. The immunoSEQ assay was version 4, run in survey mode. Only in-frame clones appear in the TCRdb table, and some are missing; sequencing was by immunoSEQ multiplex PCR. The sample contains 35,000 to 45,000 clones, approximately 81% of which appear only once.

The V and J genes are TRBV7-2 and TRBJ2-3; 8 bases fit TRBD1. This material consisted of cultured CD4+ T cells from PBMCs, taken from a patient who received antiretroviral therapy. The receptor was derived from an adult with HIV. The donor label of this sample is uncertain. CDR3 DNA sequence: TGTGCCAGCAGCTTATCCCAGGGGGCGCCCGATACGCAGTATTTT. Protein product: CASSLSQGAPDTQYF. Full variable domain (rest looked up from reference TRBV7-2 and TRBJ2-3): GAGVSQSPSNKVTEKGKDVELRCDPISGHTALYWYRQSLGQGLEFLIYFQGNSAPDKSGLPSDRFSAERTGGSVSTLTIQRTQQEDSAVYLCASSLSQGAPDTQYFGPGTRLTVL.